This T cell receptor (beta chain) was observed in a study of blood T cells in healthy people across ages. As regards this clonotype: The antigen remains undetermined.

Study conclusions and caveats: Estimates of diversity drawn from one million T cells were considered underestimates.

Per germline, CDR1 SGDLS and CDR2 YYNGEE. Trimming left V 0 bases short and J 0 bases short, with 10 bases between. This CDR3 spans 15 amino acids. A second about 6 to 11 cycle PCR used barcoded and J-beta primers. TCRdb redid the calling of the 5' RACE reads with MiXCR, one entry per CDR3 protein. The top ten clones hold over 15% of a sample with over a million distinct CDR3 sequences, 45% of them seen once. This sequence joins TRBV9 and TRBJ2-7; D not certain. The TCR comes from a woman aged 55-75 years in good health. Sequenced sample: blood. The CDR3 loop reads CASSVESRFSYEQYF. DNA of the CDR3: TGTGCCAGCAGCGTAGAGTCGCGGTTCTCCTACGAGCAGTACTTC.